These 30 T cell receptor beta chains were all obtained from the same sample, sequenced in a study of blood T cell repertoires in COVID-19. The repertoire was sequenced with immunoSEQ multiplex PCR; TCRdb's copy has only in-frame clones and lacks some. The sample includes approximately 400,000 clones, roughly 91% seen only once; the top ten take 0.9% to 1.5%. Sequencing used PBMCs or T cells enriched from blood (not recorded which). Receptor source: a woman under 30 who had recovered from COVID-19.

The rearrangement joins TRBV15 to TRBJ1-6; D might be TRBD1 (6 bases). There are 18 residues in the CDR3. Germline V CDR1 and CDR2: LNHNV, YYDKDF (reference sequence). V lost 0 bases, J lost 6 bases, and 18 bases lay in between. Written as DNA, the CDR3 is TGTGCCACCAGCAGAGATCGAGTCAGGGGCTTACCTAATTCACCCCTCCACTTT. It yields the protein CATSRDRVRGLPNSPLHF.

The V and J genes are TRBV6-5 and TRBJ1-5, with no clear D. V was pared by 8 bases and J by 6 bases, with 20 bases between. The CDR3 has 15 residues. Germline assignment: CDR1 MNHEY and CDR2 SVGAGI. CDR3 nucleotide sequence: TGTGCCAGCTCAAGCCGACCCGGGTCTCCTCAGCCCCAGCATTTT. Protein: CASSSRPGSPQPQHF.

V is TRBV9 and J is TRBJ2-1; 10 bases map to TRBD2. The germline gives CDR1 SGDLS, CDR2 YYNGEE. The CDR3 has 18 amino acids. Unmatched junction bases numbered 7, after V lost 0 bases and J lost 1 base. The CDR3 reads CASSVADSGGFSYNEQFF. CDR3 nucleotides: TGTGCCAGCAGCGTAGCTGATAGCGGGGGGTTTTCCTACAATGAGCAGTTCTTC. Drawing the rest from reference TRBV9 and TRBJ2-1, the complete variable domain is DSGVTQTPKHLITATGQRVTLRCSPRSGDLSVYWYQQSLDQGLQFLIQYYNGEERAKGNILERFSAQQFPDLHSELNLSSLELGDSALYFCASSVADSGGFSYNEQFFGPGTRLTVL.

The J gene is TRBJ2-1, the V gene TRBV18; 11 bases fit TRBD1. The CDR3 is 15 amino acids. Trimming took 4 bases from V and 7 from J; bases not matched to a gene: 6. From germline, CDR1 is KGHSH and CDR2 LQKENI. CDR3 DNA sequence: TGTGCCAGCTCACGTCCGGGACAGGGGGTGAATGAGCAGTTCTTC. Translation: CASSRPGQGVNEQFF.

The CDR3 bases are TGTGCCAGCTCGTATTCGGGACAGCAGAACACTGAAGCTTTCTTT. Residues: CASSYSGQQNTEAFF. The V gene is TRBV18, the J gene TRBJ1-1, with 7 bases matching TRBD1. Unmatched junction bases numbered 8, after V lost 6 bases and J lost 1 base. Germline V lookup: CDR1 KGHSH, CDR2 LQKENI. CDR3 length equals 15 residues.

This chain links TRBV3-1 (or the pseudogene TRBV3-2) with TRBJ2-3; D is uncertain. This CDR3 is 16 amino acids long. Trimming took 1 base from V and 0 from J, leaving 11 bases between them. Germline-derived CDR1 and CDR2 are LGHDT and YNNKEL (reference sequence). The CDR3 spells CASSQVLGRSTDTQYF. The CDR3 coding sequence is TGTGCCAGCAGCCAAGTCCTCGGTCGGAGCACAGATACGCAGTATTTT.

This sequence joins TRBV2 and TRBJ1-3; a possible D gene is TRBD1 (5 bases). CDR1 SNHLY and CDR2 FYNNEI come from the germline V gene. The CDR3 extends over 15 amino acids. The V gene lost 3 bases and the J gene lost 3 bases, with 12 bases spanning the gap. The CDR3 nucleotides are TGTGCCAGCAGTGAGAGGCAGGGCTTTGGAAACACCATATATTTT. It translates to CASSERQGFGNTIYF. The complete variable domain, with remaining parts taken from reference TRBV2 and TRBJ1-3, reads EPEVTQTPSHQVTQMGQEVILRCVPISNHLYFYWYRQILGQKVEFLVSFYNNEISEKSEIFDDQFSVERPDGSNFTLKIRSTKLEDSAMYFCASSERQGFGNTIYFGEGSWLTVV.

Only a few counts were recorded for this clone. The chain combines TRBV5-1 with TRBJ2-5, with D tentatively TRBD1 (6 bases). The V gene's germline CDR1 is SGHRS and CDR2 YFSETQ. This CDR3 has 13 residues. V was shortened by 4 bases and J by 2 bases, with 9 bases between the two germline ends. CDR3 region: CASSGDTQETQYF. The CDR3, as DNA: TGCGCCAGCAGCGGGGACACTCAAGAGACCCAGTACTTC.

In this sample, this clone turned up a few times. The chain carries TRBV9 and TRBJ1-4; 9 nucleotides match TRBD1. V shed 0 bases, J shed 7 bases, and the junction held 4 bases outside the gene matches. CDR3 length: 15 amino acids. Per the germline V gene, CDR1 is SGDLS and CDR2 is YYNGEE. The CDR3 protein is CASSVGGTGIEKLFF. For the CDR3, the DNA is TGTGCCAGCAGCGTAGGGGGGACAGGGATTGAAAAACTGTTTTTT.

V and J are TRBV29-1 and TRBJ2-7, with D perhaps TRBD2 (5 bases). The V end was cut by 0 bases, the J end by 5 bases, with 8 bases between. This CDR3 region has 12 residues. The germline V gene encodes CDR1 SQVTM and CDR2 ANQGSEA. The CDR3 DNA sequence: TGCAGCGTTGAAGACGCGGGCCACGAGCAGTACTTC. It translates to CSVEDAGHEQYF.

On this clone itself: The sample carries other DNA sequences with the same CDR3. The chain joins TRBV30 to TRBJ1-5, with D perhaps matching TRBD1 (6 bases). The CDR3 is 13 residues long. Germline CDR1 is GTSNPN and CDR2 is SVGIG (reference sequence). With 0 bases removed from V and 5 bases from J, the gap between germline ends came to 8 bases. CDR3 residues: CAWSVQGDQPQHF. CDR3 bases: TGTGCCTGGAGTGTACAGGGTGATCAGCCCCAGCATTTT.

The sample holds one count of this clone. The chain uses TRBV18 and TRBJ1-2; D possibly corresponds to TRBD1 (5 bases). CDR1 KGHSH and CDR2 LQKENI come from the germline V gene. The V gene lost 4 bases and the J gene lost 5 bases, with 8 bases spanning the gap. The CDR3 runs 12 residues. The CDR3 DNA reads TGTGCCAGCTCACTAGGGGAATATGGCTACACCTTC. Its translation is CASSLGEYGYTF. The entire variable domain, with the rest obtained from reference TRBV18 and TRBJ1-2, is as follows: NAGVMQNPRHLVRRRGQEARLRCSPMKGHSHVYWYRQLPEEGLKFMVYLQKENIIDESGMPKERFSAEFPKEGPSILRIQQVVRGDSAAYFCASSLGEYGYTFGSGTRLTVV.

This chain uses TRBV7-2 with TRBJ1-5, with a tentative D call TRBD1 (6 bases). V was shortened by 5 bases and J by 4 bases, with 12 bases between the two germline ends. The germline CDR1 and CDR2 sequences are SGHTA and FQGNSA. There are 14 residues in the CDR3. The CDR3 loop reads CASSQGQSNQPQHF. In DNA, the CDR3 is TGTGCCAGCAGCCAAGGACAGTCTAATCAGCCCCAGCATTTT.

CDR3 DNA: TGTGCCAGCAGCGTCGGGGTTTATTCACCCCTCCACTTT. Translated: CASSVGVYSPLHF. V and J are TRBV9 and TRBJ1-6, with D unresolved. The germline V gene encodes CDR1 SGDLS and CDR2 YYNGEE. CDR3 length: 13 residues. V was pared by 2 bases and J by 8 bases, with 8 bases between. The variable domain in full, with the rest retrieved from reference TRBV9 and TRBJ1-6, is DSGVTQTPKHLITATGQRVTLRCSPRSGDLSVYWYQQSLDQGLQFLIQYYNGEERAKGNILERFSAQQFPDLHSELNLSSLELGDSALYFCASSVGVYSPLHFGNGTRLTVT.

The rearrangement uses TRBV28 and TRBJ2-6, with 7 positions matching TRBD1. Germline V gives CDR1 MDHEN, CDR2 SYDVKM. The CDR3 length is 16 residues. V dropped 7 bases and J dropped 1; count of bases not matched to a gene: 7. The CDR3 is CASTRTGVSGANVLTF. The CDR3 DNA follows: TGTGCCAGCACGAGGACAGGCGTTTCTGGGGCCAACGTCCTGACTTTC. The variable domain in full, with the rest retrieved from reference TRBV28 and TRBJ2-6, is DVKVTQSSRYLVKRTGEKVFLECVQDMDHENMFWYRQDPGLGLRLIYFSYDVKMKEKGDIPEGYSVSREKKERFSLILESASTNQTSMYLCASTRTGVSGANVLTFGAGSRLTVL.

The chain is built from TRBV19 and TRBJ2-7; tentatively, D is TRBD1 (5 bases). The germline V and J ends were trimmed by 5 bases and 2 bases, with 13 bases remaining between them. This CDR3 contains 14 residues. The germline V gene has CDR1 LNHDA and CDR2 SQIVND (reference sequence). CDR3 residues: CASSAGHVAYEQYF. The CDR3 DNA reads TGTGCCAGTAGTGCAGGGCACGTAGCCTACGAGCAGTACTTC.

The genes are TRBV3-1 (or the pseudogene TRBV3-2) and TRBJ2-1; 10 bases align to TRBD1. Germline trimming cut 2 bases from V and 8 bases from J; bases unmatched to any gene: 12. The CDR3 runs 17 residues. CDR1 is LGHDT, CDR2 YNNKEL, per germline (reference sequence). CDR3 nucleotide sequence: TGTGCCAGCAGCCAATACCCTCCGGGACAGGGGAGTCATGAGCAGTTCTTC. As protein: CASSQYPPGQGSHEQFF.

The rearrangement links TRBV21-1 to TRBJ1-2. TRBV21-1 is recorded as a pseudogene. The CDR3 has 17 amino acids. The CDR3 DNA sequence: TGTGCCAGCAGCAAAGTGGCGGCCAGCCAACTCCTTTATGGCTACACCTTC. Protein sequence: CASSKVAASQLLYGYTF.

The chain links TRBV14 to TRBJ1-2; a weak D match, TRBD1 (6 bases). The CDR3 length is 14 residues. Germline loops: CDR1 SGHDN, CDR2 FVKESK. The V gene lost 3 bases and the J gene lost 2 bases, with 10 bases spanning the gap. CDR3 bases: TGTGCCAGCAGCCATAGGGGGTGGAACTATGGCTACACCTTC. This sequence encodes CASSHRGWNYGYTF.

As to this clone: Other DNA sequences in the sample encode the same CDR3. In DNA, the CDR3 is TGTGCCAGCAGTTTGACAGGGGGCGGCTATGGCTACACCTTC. This translates into CASSLTGGGYGYTF. The chain links TRBV27 to TRBJ1-2, with 10 bases that match TRBD1. The CDR3 spans 14 residues. With 3 bases clipped from V and 4 bases from J, the junction kept 2 bases outside the gene matches. Germline assignment: CDR1 MNHEY and CDR2 SMNVEV (reference sequence).

The chain is built from TRBV21-1 and TRBJ2-6; the DNA was not used to check the table's D call, TRBD2. TRBV21-1 is described as a pseudogene. This CDR3 is 16 amino acids long. The CDR3: CASSKEHVLGANVLTF. In nucleotides, the CDR3 is TGTGCCAGCAGCAAAGAACACGTTCTAGGAGCCAACGTCCTGACTTTC.

V gene TRBV19 combines with J gene TRBJ1-1, with 9 bases identical to TRBD1. The V and J ends lost 4 bases and 2 bases, in that order; junction bases with no gene match: 5. Germline values: CDR1 LNHDA, CDR2 SQIVND (reference sequence). CDR3 length: 15 residues. The CDR3 DNA reads TGTGCCAGTAGTAAAGGGACAGGGAGAAACACTGAAGCTTTCTTT. It encodes CASSKGTGRNTEAFF.

The chain uses TRBV6-5 and TRBJ1-1; a weak D match, TRBD1 (6 bases). CDR1 MNHEY and CDR2 SVGAGI come from the germline V gene. V was pared by 5 bases and J by 0 bases, with 10 bases between. This CDR3 comprises 14 residues. The CDR3 region has the DNA TGTGCCAGCAGTAGACAGGTTATGAACACTGAAGCTTTCTTT. This translates into CASSRQVMNTEAFF.

J is TRBJ2-7 and V is TRBV11-2, with D possibly matching TRBD1 (6 bases). Germline values: CDR1 SGHAT, CDR2 FQNNGV. V lost 4 bases, J lost 2 bases, and 18 bases lay in between. This CDR3 has 16 amino acids. Written as DNA, the CDR3 is TGTGCCAGCAGCTCAATACAGGGAACCGGAACCTACGAGCAGTACTTC. This codes for CASSSIQGTGTYEQYF.

V gene TRBV5-1 combines with J gene TRBJ2-7; TRBD1 matches at 11 bases. CDR1 and CDR2 from the germline V gene are SGHRS and YFSETQ. V was clipped by 1 base and J by 5 bases; unmatched bases: 5. This CDR3 has 15 amino acids. The CDR3 loop is CASSLPGQGDNEQYF. DNA of the CDR3: TGCGCCAGCAGCTTGCCGGGACAGGGGGACAACGAGCAGTACTTC.

This chain uses TRBV11-2 with TRBJ2-7; 7 bases fit TRBD1. In germline, CDR1 is SGHAT, CDR2 FQNNGV. V lost 5 bases to trimming and J lost 3 bases; unmatched junction nucleotides: 10. The CDR3 extends over 15 amino acids. The CDR3 region is CASSPDRDFFYEQYF. The CDR3 DNA reads as TGTGCCAGCAGCCCTGACAGGGATTTTTTCTACGAGCAGTACTTC.

The rearrangement links TRBV27 to TRBJ1-1; no reliable D call. The CDR3 runs 15 residues. Trimming removed 5 bases at V and 0 bases at J, with 13 bases between. Germline V gives CDR1 MNHEY, CDR2 SMNVEV (reference sequence). CDR3 nucleotides: TGTGCCAGCAGTCGAGGGATAGTCATGAACACTGAAGCTTTCTTT. Amino acid sequence: CASSRGIVMNTEAFF.

Regarding this clone: This sample includes further DNA sequences coding for the same CDR3. The CDR3, as DNA: TGTGCCAGCAGCGTTAGCGGGAGCACAGATACGCAGTATTTT. Translated, it gives CASSVSGSTDTQYF. J is TRBJ2-3 and V is TRBV9, with 7 bases identical to TRBD2. The CDR3 spans 14 residues. V dropped 2 bases and J dropped 0; count of bases not matched to a gene: 0. The germline CDR1 and CDR2 sequences are SGDLS and YYNGEE.

V is TRBV7-2 and J is TRBJ2-4, with D possibly TRBD2 on 6 matching bases. CDR1 and CDR2 from the germline V gene are SGHTA and FQGNSA. The CDR3 extends over 18 amino acids. Trimming removed 3 bases from V and 1 base from J, with 19 bases in between. The CDR3 protein is CASSFIPGQAGAKNIQYF. In DNA, the CDR3 is TGTGCCAGCAGCTTCATCCCGGGGCAGGCGGGGGCCAAAAACATTCAGTACTTC.

This clone was recorded once. The chain has TRBV5-1 and TRBJ1-1; D possibly corresponds to TRBD1 (6 bases). Germline V gives CDR1 SGHRS, CDR2 YFSETQ. The ends were cut back, 3 bases at V and 6 bases at J, with 6 bases in the middle. The CDR3 has 11 residues. The CDR3 is CASSWTAEAFF. The DNA for the CDR3 is TGCGCCAGCAGCTGGACAGCTGAAGCTTTCTTT. Together with reference TRBV5-1 and TRBJ1-1, the CDR3 gives the full variable domain: KAGVTQTPRYLIKTRGQQVTLSCSPISGHRSVSWYQQTPGQGLQFLFEYFSETQRNKGNFPGRFSGRQFSNSRSEMNVSTLELGDSALYLCASSWTAEAFFGQGTRLTVV.